This T cell receptor (beta chain) was identified during a study of OX40 agonist ivuxolimab in advanced cancers. Overall study context: Ivuxolimab, an antibody that agonizes OX40 (CD134), was administered to the patients. Hepatocellular carcinoma, melanoma, renal cell or head and neck cancer occurred in dose-escalation patients.

Autoimmune disease history or systemic immunosuppression excluded patients. The assay was immunoSEQ multiplex PCR, and TCRdb's table has in-frame clones only and misses some. The sample shows 15,000 or so clones, around three quarters of them seen only once. CDR3 length: 14 residues. Germline CDR1 and CDR2: SQVTM and ANQGSEA. The V gene lost 3 bases and the J gene lost 2 bases, with 12 bases spanning the gap. The J gene is TRBJ2-3, the V gene TRBV29-1, with a tentative D call TRBD2 (6 bases). Material: CD4+ or CD8+ T cells sorted from blood, obtained in a trial of the OX40 agonist ivuxolimab. The receptor was isolated from an adult with an advanced solid tumor such as melanoma, head and neck, liver or kidney cancer. CDR3 nucleotide sequence: TGCAGCGTTGATGCGGGAAAAGCCACAGATACGCAGTATTTT. Amino acid sequence: CSVDAGKATDTQYF.